This T cell receptor beta chain originates from a study of cytomegalovirus exposure and HLA in healthy donors. Study findings and constraints: Reportedly, diagnosis of cytomegalovirus status by the classifier showed high specificity and sensitivity. Researchers catalogued roughly 170 TCR beta chains as cytomegalovirus-associated.

In the case of this clone: Its antigen is undetermined.

Here immunoSEQ multiplex PCR was the method, and the copy in TCRdb shows in-frame clones only, minus some. The profile shows a few hundred thousand clones, approximately 88% of them singletons. This CDR3 spans 18 amino acids. V was trimmed by 2 bases and J by 10 bases, leaving 29 bases between them. The germline V gene encodes CDR1 MNHEY and CDR2 SMNVEV (reference sequence). Sequencing was carried out using PBMCs. This sequence joins TRBV27 and TRBJ2-5, with TRBD2 as a possible D gene (5 bases). The TCR comes from a young woman in good health and CMV-seronegative. In DNA, the CDR3 is TGTGCCAGCAGTTTACCCCTCCGGCGGGCGGAGGCCCCCAACGACCAGTACTTC. Translated: CASSLPLRRAEAPNDQYF.